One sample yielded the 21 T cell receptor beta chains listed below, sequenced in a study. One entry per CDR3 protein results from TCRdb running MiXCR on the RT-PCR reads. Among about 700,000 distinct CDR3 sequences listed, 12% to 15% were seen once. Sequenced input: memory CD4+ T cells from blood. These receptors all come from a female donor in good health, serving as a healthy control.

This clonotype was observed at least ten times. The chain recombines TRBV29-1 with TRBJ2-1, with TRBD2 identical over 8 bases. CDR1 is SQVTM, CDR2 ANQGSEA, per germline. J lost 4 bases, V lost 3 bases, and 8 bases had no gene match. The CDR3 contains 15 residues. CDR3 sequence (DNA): TGCAGCGTTGACCCCGCTAGCGGGTCTTACAATGAGCAGTTCTTC. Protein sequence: CSVDPASGSYNEQFF.

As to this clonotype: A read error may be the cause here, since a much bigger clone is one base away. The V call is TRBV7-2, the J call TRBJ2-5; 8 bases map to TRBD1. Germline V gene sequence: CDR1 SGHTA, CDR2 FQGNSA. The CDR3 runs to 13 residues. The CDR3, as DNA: TGTGCCAGCAGCCCTAACAGGGGGGAGGCCCATTACTTC. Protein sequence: CASSPNRGEAHYF.

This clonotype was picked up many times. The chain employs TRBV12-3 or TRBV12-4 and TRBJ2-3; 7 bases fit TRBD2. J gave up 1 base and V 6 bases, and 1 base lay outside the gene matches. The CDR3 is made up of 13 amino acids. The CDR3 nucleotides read TGTGCCAGCAGAACTAGCGGCACAGATACGCAGTATTTT. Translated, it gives CASRTSGTDTQYF.

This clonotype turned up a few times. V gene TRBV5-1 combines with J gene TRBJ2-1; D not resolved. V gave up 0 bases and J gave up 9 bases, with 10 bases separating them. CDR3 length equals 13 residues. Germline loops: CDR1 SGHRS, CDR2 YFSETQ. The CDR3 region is CASSLGVDGEQFF. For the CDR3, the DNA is TGCGCCAGCAGCTTGGGGGTGGATGGTGAGCAGTTCTTC.

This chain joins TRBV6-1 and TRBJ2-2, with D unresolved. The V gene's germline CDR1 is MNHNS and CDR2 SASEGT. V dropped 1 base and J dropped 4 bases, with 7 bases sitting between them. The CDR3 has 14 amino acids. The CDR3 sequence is CASSEVLGTGELFF. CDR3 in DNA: TGTGCCAGCAGTGAAGTTCTGGGCACCGGGGAGCTGTTTTTT.

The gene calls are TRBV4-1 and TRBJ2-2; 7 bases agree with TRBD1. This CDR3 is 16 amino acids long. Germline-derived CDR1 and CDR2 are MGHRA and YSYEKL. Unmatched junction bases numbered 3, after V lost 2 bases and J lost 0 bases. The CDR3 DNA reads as TGCGCCAGCAGCCAAAGGACAGGCTCGAACACCGGGGAGCTGTTTTTT. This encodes CASSQRTGSNTGELFF.

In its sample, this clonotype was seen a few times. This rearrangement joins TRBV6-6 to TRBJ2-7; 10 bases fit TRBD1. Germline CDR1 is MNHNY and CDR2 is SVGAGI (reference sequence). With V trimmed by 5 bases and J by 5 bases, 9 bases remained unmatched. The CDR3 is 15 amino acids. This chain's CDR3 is CASSDPRGTGDEQYF. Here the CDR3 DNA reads TGTGCCAGCAGTGACCCTCGGGGGACAGGGGACGAGCAGTACTTC.

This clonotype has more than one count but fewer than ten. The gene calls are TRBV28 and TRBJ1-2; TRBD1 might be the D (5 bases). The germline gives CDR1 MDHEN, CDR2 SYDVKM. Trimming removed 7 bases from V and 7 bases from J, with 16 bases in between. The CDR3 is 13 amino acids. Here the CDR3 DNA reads TGTGCCAGCATCCAACTTCAGGGCTCTGGCTACACCTTC. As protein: CASIQLQGSGYTF.

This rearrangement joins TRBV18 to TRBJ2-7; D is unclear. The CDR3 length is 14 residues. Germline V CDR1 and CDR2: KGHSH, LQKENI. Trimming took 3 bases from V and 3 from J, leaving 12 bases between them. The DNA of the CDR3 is TGTGCCAGCTCACCCCAGGCGGATTACTACGAGCAGTACTTC. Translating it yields CASSPQADYYEQYF.

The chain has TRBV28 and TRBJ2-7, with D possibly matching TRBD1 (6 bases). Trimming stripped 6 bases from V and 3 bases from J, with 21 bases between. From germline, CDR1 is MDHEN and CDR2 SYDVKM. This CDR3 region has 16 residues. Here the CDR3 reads CASSGGGEGPLYEQYF. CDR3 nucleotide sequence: TGTGCCAGCAGCGGTGGGGGCGAGGGGCCTCTCTACGAGCAGTACTTC.

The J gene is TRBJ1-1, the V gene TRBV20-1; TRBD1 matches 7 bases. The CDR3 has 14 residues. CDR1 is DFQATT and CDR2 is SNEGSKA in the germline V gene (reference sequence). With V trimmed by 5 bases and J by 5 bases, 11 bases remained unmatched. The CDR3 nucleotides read TGCAGTGCTTTAGGGGGCCGGGGAGGAACTGAAGCTTTCTTT. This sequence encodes CSALGGRGGTEAFF.

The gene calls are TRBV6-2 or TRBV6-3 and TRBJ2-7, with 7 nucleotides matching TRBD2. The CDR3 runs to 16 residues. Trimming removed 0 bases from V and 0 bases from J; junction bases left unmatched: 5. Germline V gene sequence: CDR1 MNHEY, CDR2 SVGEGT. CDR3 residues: CASSYSSRGSSYEQYF. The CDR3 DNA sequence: TGTGCCAGCAGTTACTCGAGTCGCGGGAGCTCCTACGAGCAGTACTTC.

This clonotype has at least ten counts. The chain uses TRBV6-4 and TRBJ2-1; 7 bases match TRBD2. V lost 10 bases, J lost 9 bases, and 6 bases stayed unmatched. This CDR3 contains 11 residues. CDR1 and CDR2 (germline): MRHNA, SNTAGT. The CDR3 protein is CATSAGSEQFF. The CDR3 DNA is TGTGCCACCTCAGCGGGAAGTGAGCAGTTCTTC.

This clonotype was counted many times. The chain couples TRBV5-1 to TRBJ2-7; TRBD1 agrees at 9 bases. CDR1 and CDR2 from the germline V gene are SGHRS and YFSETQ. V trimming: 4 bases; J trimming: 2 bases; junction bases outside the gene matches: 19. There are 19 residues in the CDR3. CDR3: CASSPGQGLTPKSTYEQYF. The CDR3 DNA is TGCGCCAGCAGCCCTGGACAGGGGCTAACACCTAAATCAACCTACGAGCAGTACTTC.

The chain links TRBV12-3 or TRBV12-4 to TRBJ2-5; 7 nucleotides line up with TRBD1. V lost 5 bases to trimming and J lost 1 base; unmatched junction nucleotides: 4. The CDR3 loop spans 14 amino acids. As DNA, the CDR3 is TGTGCCAGCAGTCCGACAGGGCCCCAAGAGACCCAGTACTTC. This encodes CASSPTGPQETQYF.

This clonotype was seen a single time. The CDR3 DNA is TGTGCCAGCACCCCCGGGGACAGGAGGAACACTGAAGCTTTCTTT. Translation gives CASTPGDRRNTEAFF. The chain joins TRBV28 to TRBJ1-1; 8 nucleotides agree with TRBD1. Trimming cost V 7 bases and J 1 base; bases outside gene matches: 8. The CDR3 consists of 15 residues. CDR1 and CDR2 (germline): MDHEN, SYDVKM.

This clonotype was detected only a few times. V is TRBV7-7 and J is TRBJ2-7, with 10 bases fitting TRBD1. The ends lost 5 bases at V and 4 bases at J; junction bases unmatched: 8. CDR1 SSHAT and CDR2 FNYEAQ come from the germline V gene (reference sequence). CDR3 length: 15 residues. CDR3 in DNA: TGTGCCAGCAGCAAAGGGACAGGGGAGGGGTACGAGCAGTACTTC. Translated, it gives CASSKGTGEGYEQYF.

The CDR3 loop is CASSAYRQNSPLHF. In DNA form, the CDR3 reads TGTGCCAGCAGTGCATACCGACAGAATTCACCCCTCCACTTT. The chain recombines TRBV12-3 or TRBV12-4 with TRBJ1-6, with a tentative D call TRBD1 (5 bases). There are 14 residues in the CDR3. Trimming removed 5 bases at V and 7 bases at J, with 12 bases between.

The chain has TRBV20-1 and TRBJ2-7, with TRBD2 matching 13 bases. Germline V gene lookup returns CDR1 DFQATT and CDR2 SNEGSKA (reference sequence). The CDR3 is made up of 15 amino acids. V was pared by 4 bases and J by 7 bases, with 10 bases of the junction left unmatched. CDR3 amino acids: CSAIERTSGSREQYF. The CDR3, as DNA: TGCAGTGCTATCGAACGGACTAGCGGGAGTAGGGAGCAGTACTTC.

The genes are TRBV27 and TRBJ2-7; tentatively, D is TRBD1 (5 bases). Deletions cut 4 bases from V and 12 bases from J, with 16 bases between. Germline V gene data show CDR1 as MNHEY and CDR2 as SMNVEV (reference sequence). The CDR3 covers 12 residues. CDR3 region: CASSSLGASLYF. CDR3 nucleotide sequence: TGTGCCAGCAGTTCCTTAGGGGCGAGCCTGTACTTC.

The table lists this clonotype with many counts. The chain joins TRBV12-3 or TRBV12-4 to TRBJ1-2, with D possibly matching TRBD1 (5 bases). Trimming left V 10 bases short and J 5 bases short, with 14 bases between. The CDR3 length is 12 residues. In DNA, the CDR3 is TGTGCCACCGCGGACAATAAATATGGCTACACCTTC. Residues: CATADNKYGYTF.